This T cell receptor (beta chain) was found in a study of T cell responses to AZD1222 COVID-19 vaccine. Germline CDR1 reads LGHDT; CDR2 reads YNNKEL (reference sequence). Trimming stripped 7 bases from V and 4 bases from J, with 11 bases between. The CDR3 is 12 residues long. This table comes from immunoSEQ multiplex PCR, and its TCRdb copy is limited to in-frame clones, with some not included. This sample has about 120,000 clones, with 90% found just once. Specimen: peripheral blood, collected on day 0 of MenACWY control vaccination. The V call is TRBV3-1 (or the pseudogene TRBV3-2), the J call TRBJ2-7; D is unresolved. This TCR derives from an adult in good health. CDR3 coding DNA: TGTGCCAGCACCCCAGAAACTTACGAGCAGTACGTC. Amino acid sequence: CASTPETYEQYV.